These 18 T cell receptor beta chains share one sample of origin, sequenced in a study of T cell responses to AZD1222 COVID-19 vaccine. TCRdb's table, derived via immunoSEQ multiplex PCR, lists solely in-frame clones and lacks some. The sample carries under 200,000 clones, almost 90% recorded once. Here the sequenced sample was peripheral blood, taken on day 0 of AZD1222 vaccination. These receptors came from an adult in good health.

CDR3 nucleotide sequence: TGCGCCAGCAGCGACGAGGGTTGGAATGAAAAACTGTTTTTT. This codes for CASSDEGWNEKLFF. The V call is TRBV5-1, the J call TRBJ1-4; D gene unclear. The CDR3 consists of 14 residues. The germline V gene has CDR1 SGHRS and CDR2 YFSETQ. Deletions cut 4 bases from V and 5 bases from J, with 12 bases between.

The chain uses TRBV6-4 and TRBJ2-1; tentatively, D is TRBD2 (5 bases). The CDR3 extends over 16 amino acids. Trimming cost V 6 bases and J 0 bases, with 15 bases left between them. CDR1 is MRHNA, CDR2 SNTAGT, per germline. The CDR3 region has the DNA TGTGCCAGCAGCCCCAACAGCGGCAGCTCCTACAATGAGCAGTTCTTC. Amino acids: CASSPNSGSSYNEQFF.

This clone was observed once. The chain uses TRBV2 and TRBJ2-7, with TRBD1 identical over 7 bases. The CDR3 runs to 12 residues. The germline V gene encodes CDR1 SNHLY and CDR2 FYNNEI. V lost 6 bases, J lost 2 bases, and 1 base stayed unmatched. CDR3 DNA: TGTGCCAGCAGAGGGACAGCCTACGAGCAGTACTTC. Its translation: CASRGTAYEQYF.

CDR3 bases: TGTGCCAGCAGCCAAGTCCAGTCCTACGAGCAGTACTTC. Translated: CASSQVQSYEQYF. The V call is TRBV3-1 (or the pseudogene TRBV3-2), the J call TRBJ2-7; no clear D. The CDR3 has 13 amino acids. V dropped 1 base and J dropped 1 base, with 5 bases sitting between them. CDR1 is LGHDT and CDR2 is YNNKEL in the germline V gene (reference sequence).

This CDR3 reads CASSPQGANYGYTF. As DNA, the CDR3 is TGTGCCAGCAGCCCGCAGGGGGCGAACTATGGCTACACCTTC. The rearrangement uses TRBV5-4 and TRBJ1-2; 8 nucleotides agree with TRBD1. V was clipped by 4 bases and J by 2 bases; unmatched bases: 4. Germline CDR1 SGHNT, CDR2 YYREEE (reference sequence). The CDR3 loop spans 14 amino acids.

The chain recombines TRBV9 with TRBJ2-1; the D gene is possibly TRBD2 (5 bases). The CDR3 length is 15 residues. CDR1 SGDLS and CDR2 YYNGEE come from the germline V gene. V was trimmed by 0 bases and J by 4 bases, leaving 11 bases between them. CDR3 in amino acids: CASSVGASYYNEQFF. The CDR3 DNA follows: TGTGCCAGCAGCGTAGGGGCTAGCTATTACAATGAGCAGTTCTTC.

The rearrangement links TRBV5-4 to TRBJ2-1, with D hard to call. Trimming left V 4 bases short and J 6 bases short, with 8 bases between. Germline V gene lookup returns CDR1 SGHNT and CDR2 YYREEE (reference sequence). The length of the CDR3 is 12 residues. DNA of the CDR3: TGTGCCAGCAGCCGTGGATTCAATGAGCAGTTCTTC. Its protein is CASSRGFNEQFF.

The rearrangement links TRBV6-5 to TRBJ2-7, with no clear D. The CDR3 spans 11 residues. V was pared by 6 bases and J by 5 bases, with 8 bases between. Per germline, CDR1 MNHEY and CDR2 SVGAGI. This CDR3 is CASRGIHEQYF. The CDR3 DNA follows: TGTGCCAGCAGGGGGATCCACGAGCAGTACTTC.

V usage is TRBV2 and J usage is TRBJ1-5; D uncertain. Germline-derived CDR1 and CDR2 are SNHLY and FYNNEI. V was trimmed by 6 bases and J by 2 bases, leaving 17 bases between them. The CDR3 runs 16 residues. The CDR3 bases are TGTGCCAGCAGCCGCGGAAGGGTCTTAGGCAATCAGCCCCAGCATTTT. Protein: CASSRGRVLGNQPQHF. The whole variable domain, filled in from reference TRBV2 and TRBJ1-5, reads EPEVTQTPSHQVTQMGQEVILRCVPISNHLYFYWYRQILGQKVEFLVSFYNNEISEKSEIFDDQFSVERPDGSNFTLKIRSTKLEDSAMYFCASSRGRVLGNQPQHFGDGTRLSIL.

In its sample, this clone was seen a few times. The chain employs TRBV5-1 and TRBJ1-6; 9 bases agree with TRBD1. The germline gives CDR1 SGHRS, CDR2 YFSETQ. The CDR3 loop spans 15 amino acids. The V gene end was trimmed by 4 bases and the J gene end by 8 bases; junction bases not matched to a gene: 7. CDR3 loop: CASSMGGTGHSPLHF. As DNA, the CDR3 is TGCGCCAGCAGCATGGGTGGGACAGGGCATTCACCCCTCCACTTT.

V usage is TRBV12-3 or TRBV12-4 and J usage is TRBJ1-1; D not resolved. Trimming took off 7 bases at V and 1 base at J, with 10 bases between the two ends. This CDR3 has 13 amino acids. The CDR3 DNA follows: TGTGCCAGCATTCGGACTGAGAACACTGAAGCTTTCTTT. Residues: CASIRTENTEAFF.

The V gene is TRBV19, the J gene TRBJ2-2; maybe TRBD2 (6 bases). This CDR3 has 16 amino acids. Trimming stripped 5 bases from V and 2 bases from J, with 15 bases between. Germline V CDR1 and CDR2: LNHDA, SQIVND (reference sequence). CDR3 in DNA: TGTGCCAGTAGTTTGGGACTCCAACCAAACACCGGGGAGCTGTTTTTT. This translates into CASSLGLQPNTGELFF.

This CDR3 is CASSLWQALFEQYEETQYF. DNA for the CDR3: TGTGCCAGCAGTTTATGGCAGGCTCTATTTGAACAGTATGAAGAGACCCAGTACTTC. V usage is TRBV28 and J usage is TRBJ2-5; no clear D gene. With 0 bases removed from V and 3 bases from J, the gap between germline ends came to 23 bases. The CDR3 covers 19 residues. Germline V gives CDR1 MDHEN, CDR2 SYDVKM.

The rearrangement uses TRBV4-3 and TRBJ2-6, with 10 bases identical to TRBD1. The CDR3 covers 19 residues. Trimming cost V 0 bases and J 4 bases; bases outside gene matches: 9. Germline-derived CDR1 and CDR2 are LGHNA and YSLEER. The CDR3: CASSQEGDRGRSGANVLTF. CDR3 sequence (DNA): TGCGCCAGCAGCCAAGAAGGAGACAGGGGGCGTTCCGGGGCCAACGTCCTGACTTTC.

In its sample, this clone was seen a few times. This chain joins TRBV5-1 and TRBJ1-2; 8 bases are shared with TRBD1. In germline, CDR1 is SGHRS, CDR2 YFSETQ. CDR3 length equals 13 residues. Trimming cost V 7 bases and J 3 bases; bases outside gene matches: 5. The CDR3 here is CASGLQGDYGYTF. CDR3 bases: TGCGCCAGCGGGTTACAGGGGGACTATGGCTACACCTTC.

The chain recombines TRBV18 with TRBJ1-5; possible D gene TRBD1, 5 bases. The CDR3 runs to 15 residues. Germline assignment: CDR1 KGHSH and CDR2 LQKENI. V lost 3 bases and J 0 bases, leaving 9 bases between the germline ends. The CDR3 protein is CASSPTGPSNQPQHF. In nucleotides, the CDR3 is TGTGCCAGCTCACCCACAGGACCTAGCAATCAGCCCCAGCATTTT.

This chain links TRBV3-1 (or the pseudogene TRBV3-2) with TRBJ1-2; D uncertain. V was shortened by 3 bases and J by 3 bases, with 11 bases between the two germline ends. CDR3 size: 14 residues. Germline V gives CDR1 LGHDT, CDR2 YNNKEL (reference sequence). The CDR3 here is CASSHGIRDYGYTF. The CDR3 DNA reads TGTGCCAGCAGCCACGGTATAAGGGACTATGGCTACACCTTC.

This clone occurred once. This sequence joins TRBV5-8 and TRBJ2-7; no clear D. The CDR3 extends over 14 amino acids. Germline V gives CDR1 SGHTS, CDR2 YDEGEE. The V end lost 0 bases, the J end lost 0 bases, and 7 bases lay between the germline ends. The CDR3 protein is CASSLGSLSYEQYF. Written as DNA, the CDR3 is TGTGCCAGCAGCTTGGGCAGCCTCTCCTACGAGCAGTACTTC.